This T cell receptor beta chain stems from a study of beta chain features in type 1 diabetes. One heparinised draw of blood, averaging about 110 mL, came from each donor. Sorted CD4+ subsets: naive, central memory, regulatory, stem cell-like memory (CD45RO/CCR7/CD25/CD127/CD95/CD27 panel). The germline CDR1 and CDR2 sequences are LNHNV and YYDKDF (reference sequence). This CDR3 contains 13 residues. Trimming removed 0 bases at V and 5 bases at J, with 7 bases between. Expressed TCRB transcripts were sequenced because the entire RNA isolate underwent reverse transcription. Clones were read by immunoSEQ multiplex PCR, and TCRdb kept only the in-frame ones, dropping some. The sample includes under 800,000 clones, around 15% of them seen just once.

This sequence originates from a man aged 18 to 29 in good health. Specimen: naive CD4+ T cells from blood. The chain uses TRBV15 and TRBJ2-5; D not certain. The CDR3 here is CATSRDSRETQYF. In DNA, the CDR3 is TGTGCCACCAGCAGAGATTCAAGGGAGACCCAGTACTTC.